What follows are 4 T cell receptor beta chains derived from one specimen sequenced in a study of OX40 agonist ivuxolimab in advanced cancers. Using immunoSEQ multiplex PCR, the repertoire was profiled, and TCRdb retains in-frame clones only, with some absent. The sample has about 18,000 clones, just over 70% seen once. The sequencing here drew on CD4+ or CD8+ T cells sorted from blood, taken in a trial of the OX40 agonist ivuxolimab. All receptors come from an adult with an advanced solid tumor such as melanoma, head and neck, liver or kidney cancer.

CDR3 residues: CASSFFDREDEQYF. The CDR3 DNA follows: TGTGCCAGCAGTTTCTTCGACAGGGAGGACGAGCAGTACTTC. The rearrangement uses TRBV28 and TRBJ2-7; D is possibly TRBD1 (7 bases). This CDR3 comprises 14 residues. CDR1 is MDHEN, CDR2 SYDVKM, per germline. V lost 3 bases and J 5 bases, leaving 14 bases between the germline ends.

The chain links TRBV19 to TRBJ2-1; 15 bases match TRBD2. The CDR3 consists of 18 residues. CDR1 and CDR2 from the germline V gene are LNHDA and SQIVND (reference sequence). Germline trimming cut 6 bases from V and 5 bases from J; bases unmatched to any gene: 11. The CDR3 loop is CASSTGTSGRHLDNEQFF. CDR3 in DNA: TGTGCCAGTAGCACCGGGACTAGCGGGAGGCACCTCGACAATGAGCAGTTCTTC. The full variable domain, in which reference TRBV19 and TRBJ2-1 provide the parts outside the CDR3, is DGGITQSPKYLFRKEGQNVTLSCEQNLNHDAMYWYRQDPGQGLRLIYYSQIVNDFQKGDIAEGYSVSREKKESFPLTVTSAQKNPTAFYLCASSTGTSGRHLDNEQFFGPGTRLTVL.

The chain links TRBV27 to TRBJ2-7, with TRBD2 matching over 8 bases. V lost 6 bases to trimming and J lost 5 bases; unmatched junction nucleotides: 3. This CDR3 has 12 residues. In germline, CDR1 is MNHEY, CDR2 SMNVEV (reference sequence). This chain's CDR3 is CASSHGGDEQYF. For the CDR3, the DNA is TGTGCCAGCAGCCACGGGGGGGACGAGCAGTACTTC.

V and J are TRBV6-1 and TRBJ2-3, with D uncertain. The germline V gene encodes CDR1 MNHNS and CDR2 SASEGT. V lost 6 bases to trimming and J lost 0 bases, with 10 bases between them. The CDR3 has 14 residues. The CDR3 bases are TGTGCCAGCAGCCCCCCTCGGAGCACAGATACGCAGTATTTT. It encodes CASSPPRSTDTQYF.